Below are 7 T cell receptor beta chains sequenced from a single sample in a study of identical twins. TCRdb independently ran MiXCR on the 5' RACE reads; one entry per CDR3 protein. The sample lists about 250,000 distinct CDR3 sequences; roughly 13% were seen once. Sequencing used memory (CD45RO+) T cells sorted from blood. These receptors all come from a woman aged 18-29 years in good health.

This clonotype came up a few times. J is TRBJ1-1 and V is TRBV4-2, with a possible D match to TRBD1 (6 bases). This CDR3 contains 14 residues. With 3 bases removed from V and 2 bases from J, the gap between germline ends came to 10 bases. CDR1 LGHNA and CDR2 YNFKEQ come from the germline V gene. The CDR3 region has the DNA TGTGCCAGCAGCCAGTACAGGGCAAACACTGAAGCTTTCTTT. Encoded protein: CASSQYRANTEAFF.

The CDR3 DNA reads as TGTGCCAGCAGCCCTCTGGGCCTCGATGGCTACACCTTC. Amino acids: CASSPLGLDGYTF. This chain joins TRBV11-2 and TRBJ1-2; no reliable D call. The CDR3 runs to 13 residues. The germline V gene encodes CDR1 SGHAT and CDR2 FQNNGV. V was cut by 5 bases and J by 6 bases, with 13 bases left in between.

The CDR3, as DNA: TGCGCCAGCAGCCAAGGGCAGGGACAGGGTTTCGATGAGCAGTTCTTC. This encodes CASSQGQGQGFDEQFF. V gene TRBV4-3 combines with J gene TRBJ2-1; 9 bases map to TRBD1. Germline values: CDR1 LGHNA, CDR2 YSLEER. The CDR3 has 16 residues. J was trimmed by 8 bases and V by 1 base; bases with no gene match: 9.

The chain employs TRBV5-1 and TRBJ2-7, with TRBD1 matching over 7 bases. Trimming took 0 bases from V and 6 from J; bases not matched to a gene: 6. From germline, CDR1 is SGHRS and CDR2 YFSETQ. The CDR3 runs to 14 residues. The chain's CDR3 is CASSLAAGGVEQYF. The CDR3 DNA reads TGCGCCAGCAGCTTGGCGGCAGGGGGAGTCGAGCAGTACTTC.

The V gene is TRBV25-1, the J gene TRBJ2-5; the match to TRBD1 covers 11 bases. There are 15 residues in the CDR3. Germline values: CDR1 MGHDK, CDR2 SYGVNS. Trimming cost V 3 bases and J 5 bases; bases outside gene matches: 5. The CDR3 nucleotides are TGTGCCAGCAGTGAGGGACAGGGGGTTGGGGAGACCCAGTACTTC. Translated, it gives CASSEGQGVGETQYF.

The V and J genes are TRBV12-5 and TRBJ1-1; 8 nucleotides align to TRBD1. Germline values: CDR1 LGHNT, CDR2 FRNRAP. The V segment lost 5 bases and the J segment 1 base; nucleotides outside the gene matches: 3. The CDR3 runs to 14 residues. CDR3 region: CASGPGQGNTEAFF. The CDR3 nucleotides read TGTGCTAGTGGTCCCGGACAGGGGAACACTGAAGCTTTCTTT.

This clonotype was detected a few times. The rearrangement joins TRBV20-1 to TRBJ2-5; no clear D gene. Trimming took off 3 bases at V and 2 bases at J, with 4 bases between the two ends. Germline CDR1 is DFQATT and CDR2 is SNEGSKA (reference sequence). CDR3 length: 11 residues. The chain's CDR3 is CSAREQETQYF. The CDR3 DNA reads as TGCAGTGCTAGGGAACAAGAGACCCAGTACTTC.